Only a few counts were recorded for the clone carrying this T cell receptor beta chain. Its antigen remains unknown. From 5'RACE with constant-segment primers came TCR alpha and TCR beta cDNA libraries that carried sample barcodes and UMIs. One entry per CDR3 protein results from TCRdb running MiXCR on the 5' RACE reads. The sample has roughly 600,000 distinct CDR3 sequences, approximately 18% seen once; the top ten hold approximately 12%. The sample belongs to a study of T-cell memory formation after mild COVID-19. General study results and limits: There was a balanced CD4/CD8 profile in clones contracting day 15 to 85, and later expanders leaned CD4+. There were some responding clones in pre-infection memory, which suggested that cross-reactive memory had joined.

Sequencing was done on a sample of PBMCs or a T cell subset sorted from them (not recorded which). This TCR was recovered from an adult woman who had mild COVID-19 (a few samples of this study predate the infection). Cell type and time point are not known.

The CDR3 reads CASSPGRGGTSTDTQYF. The CDR3 nucleotides read TGTGCCAGCAGCCCGGGTCGGGGGGGGACTAGCACAGATACGCAGTATTTT. The chain has TRBV7-2 and TRBJ2-3, with TRBD2 matching over 8 bases. Germline V lookup: CDR1 SGHTA, CDR2 FQGNSA. This CDR3 contains 17 residues. The V and J ends lost 5 bases and 0 bases, in that order; junction bases with no gene match: 10.